This T cell receptor (beta chain) was observed in a study of T cells in Graves' hyperthyroidism and ophthalmopathy. Study-wide results and limits: The model foresaw ophthalmopathy a median around 6.4 months prior to onset.

RNA transcripts yielded amplified TCR beta CDR3 regions. The HTBI primer set drove a first-round RT-PCR of the TCR CDR3. MiXCR, applied by TCRdb to the multiplex PCR reads, yields one record per CDR3 protein. The sample shows about 270,000 distinct CDR3 sequences, around 22% of them seen only once. This clonotype was seen many times. What it binds is unknown. This clonotype originated in a man aged 30-40 years with Graves' ophthalmopathy. Sequencing was carried out using blood.

In nucleotides, the CDR3 is TGTGCCAGCAGCCCGGGAGGTAGCGGGACGAGGCATACGCAGTATTTT. This translates into CASSPGGSGTRHTQYF. V gene TRBV27 combines with J gene TRBJ2-3; 8 bases line up with TRBD2. Germline-derived CDR1 and CDR2 are MNHEY and SMNVEV (reference sequence). V was clipped by 6 bases and J by 7 bases; unmatched bases: 15. This CDR3 is built from 16 residues.